Here is one T cell receptor beta chain with its context. What it recognizes is unknown. The data derive from a study of siplizumab effects on memory and regulatory T cells. Study results and caveats: The study found naive T cells seemingly more diverse than memory cells and seemingly major alloresponse contributors. A minor share of alloreactive clones matched unstimulated subsets. Suppressive capability of dividing Tregs from siplizumab cultures went unverified. Siplizumab led to significantly less abundant alloreactive sequences that could be traced back to unstimulated CD4+ memory cells.

TCRdb's copy holds only in-frame clones and misses some; the assay was immunoSEQ multiplex PCR. The sample gives about 72,000 clones, more than 80% of which show up once; more than 25% is in the top ten. The V gene lost 6 bases and the J gene lost 5 bases, with 10 bases spanning the gap. This CDR3 has 12 amino acids. The chain combines TRBV23-1 with TRBJ1-1; D is ambiguous. TRBV23-1 is reported as an ORF; its role is uncertain. This receptor was identified in a human donor in good health. The sample consisted of CD8+ T cells sorted from blood. CDR3 protein: CASRQDETEAFF. In nucleotides, the CDR3 is TGCGCCAGCAGGCAAGATGAGACTGAAGCTTTCTTT.